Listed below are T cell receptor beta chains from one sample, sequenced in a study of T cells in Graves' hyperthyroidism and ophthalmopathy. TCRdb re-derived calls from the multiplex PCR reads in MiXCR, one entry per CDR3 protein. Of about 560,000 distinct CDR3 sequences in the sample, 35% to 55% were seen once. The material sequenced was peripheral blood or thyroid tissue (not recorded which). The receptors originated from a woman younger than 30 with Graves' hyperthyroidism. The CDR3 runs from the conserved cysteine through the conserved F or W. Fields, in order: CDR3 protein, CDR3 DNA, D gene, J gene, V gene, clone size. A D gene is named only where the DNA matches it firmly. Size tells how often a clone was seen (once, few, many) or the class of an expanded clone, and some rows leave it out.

CASSFSGGGSEAFF,TGTGCCAGCAGTTTTTCAGGGGGCGGCAGTGAAGCTTTCTTT,TRBD1,TRBJ1-1,TRBV7-9,NA
CSVEGTNTIYF,TGCAGCGTTGAAGGGACAAACACCATATATTTT,NA,TRBJ1-3,TRBV29-1,NA
CASRGQGFSTLHF,TGTGCCAGCAGGGGACAGGGGTTTTCAACCCTCCACTTT,TRBD1,TRBJ1-6,TRBV25-1,NA
CASSLGRGATAFF,TGTGCCAGCAGCCTCGGGCGGGGGGCTACGGCTTTCTTT,NA,TRBJ1-1,TRBV25-1,many
CASSQVGTPSYGYTF,TGTGCCAGCAGCCAAGTTGGGACACCTTCTTATGGCTACACCTTC,NA,TRBJ1-2,TRBV7-9,NA
CARGMSYGYTF,TGTGCCAGGGGGATGAGCTATGGCTACACCTTC,NA,TRBJ1-2,TRBV5-8,NA
CSVGGRLNTGELFF,TGCAGCGTTGGTGGCAGACTGAACACCGGGGAGCTGTTTTTT,NA,TRBJ2-2,TRBV29-1,many
CATRTPTIYGYTF,TGTGCCACCCGGACACCTACTATCTATGGCTACACCTTC,NA,TRBJ1-2,TRBV12-3/TRBV12-4,many
CASSELGGPQHF,TGTGCCAGCAGCGAATTAGGAGGGCCCCAGCATTTT,NA,TRBJ1-5,TRBV25-1,many
CASSLYAQSIEKLFF,TGTGCCAGCAGCTTATATGCACAGTCTATTGAAAAACTGTTTTTT,NA,TRBJ1-4,TRBV7-9,few
CASSRASSYEQYF,TGTGCCAGCAGCAGGGCGAGCTCCTACGAGCAGTACTTC,NA,TRBJ2-7,TRBV7-9,NA
CASSRTQGQPQHF,TGTGCCAGCAGTCGTACTCAGGGCCAGCCCCAGCATTTT,NA,TRBJ1-5,TRBV7-8,many
CATQSVPSLSGNTIYF,TGTGCCACCCAGAGCGTCCCCAGCTTATCTGGAAACACCATATATTTT,NA,TRBJ1-3,TRBV2,NA
CASSQQSRYNSPVHF,TGTGCCAGCAGCCAACAAAGTCGGTATAATTCACCCGTCCACTTT,NA,TRBJ1-6,TRBV14,NA
CSARRAGGQETQYF,TGCAGTGCTAGAAGAGCGGGAGGTCAAGAGACCCAGTACTTC,TRBD2,TRBJ2-5,TRBV20-1,NA
CASSDSDRDTEAFF,TGTGCCAGCAGCGACTCTGACAGGGACACTGAAGCTTTCTTT,TRBD1,TRBJ1-1,TRBV9,NA
CASRTGGTYGYTF,TGTGCCAGCAGAACAGGGGGGACCTATGGCTACACCTTC,TRBD1,TRBJ1-2,TRBV2,NA
CSYSGGYYGYTF,TGCAGTTACTCGGGGGGCTACTATGGCTACACCTTC,NA,TRBJ1-2,TRBV29-1,once
CATSDPQGEVGYGYTF,TGTGCCACCAGTGATCCCCAAGGGGAAGTTGGCTATGGCTACACCTTC,NA,TRBJ1-2,TRBV24-1,many
CASSIQANTGELFF,TGTGCCAGTAGTATCCAGGCGAACACCGGGGAGCTGTTTTTT,NA,TRBJ2-2,TRBV19,many
CASGGIYEQYF,TGTGCCAGCGGAGGGATCTACGAGCAGTACTTC,NA,TRBJ2-7,TRBV7-9,NA
CASSLGRGRGNQPQHF,TGTGCCAGCAGCTTAGGCCGTGGAAGGGGAAATCAGCCCCAGCATTTT,NA,TRBJ1-5,TRBV13,NA
CASSGALAGVYSYNEQFF,TGTGCCAGCAGCGGCGCACTAGCGGGAGTGTACTCCTACAATGAGCAGTTCTTC,TRBD2,TRBJ2-1,TRBV11-1,NA
CAIGRDSSYEQYF,TGTGCCATCGGGAGGGACAGCTCCTACGAGCAGTACTTC,NA,TRBJ2-7,TRBV10-3,many
CASSEGGGAGAFF,TGTGCCAGCAGTGAAGGGGGGGGGGCAGGGGCTTTCTTT,NA,TRBJ1-1,TRBV2,NA
CASSRTSKETQYF,TGTGCCAGCAGCAGGACTAGCAAAGAGACCCAGTACTTC,TRBD2,TRBJ2-5,TRBV10-2,few
CASSEGTFYGYTF,TGTGCCAGCAGTGAAGGGACGTTCTATGGCTACACCTTC,NA,TRBJ1-2,TRBV6-5,NA
CASSSQLAVPYEQYF,TGTGCCAGCAGCTCTCAACTAGCCGTACCCTACGAGCAGTACTTC,NA,TRBJ2-7,TRBV7-9,NA
CASSYSVVQNTGELFF,TGTGCCAGCAGTTACTCGGTGGTACAGAACACCGGGGAGCTGTTTTTT,NA,TRBJ2-2,TRBV7-8,few
CSASSGTGNEKLFF,TGCAGCGCCAGCTCCGGGACAGGGAATGAAAAACTGTTTTTT,TRBD1,TRBJ1-4,TRBV29-1,many
CAVRSGTGGSDEAFF,TGTGCAGTCAGATCCGGGACAGGGGGCTCGGATGAAGCTTTCTTT,TRBD1,TRBJ1-1,TRBV7-2,NA
CASSMGLSSYEQYF,TGTGCCAGCAGCATGGGACTATCCTCCTACGAGCAGTACTTC,TRBD2,TRBJ2-7,TRBV7-6,NA
CASSLTGAVQPQHF,TGTGCCAGCAGCTTGACGGGGGCGGTTCAGCCCCAGCATTTT,NA,TRBJ1-5,TRBV5-4,few
CASSAGRGGELFF,TGCGCCAGCAGTGCAGGCAGAGGCGGGGAGCTGTTTTTT,NA,TRBJ2-2,TRBV10-1,many
CSAVPGDGGNTIYF,TGCAGTGCGGTGCCCGGGGACGGTGGAAACACCATATATTTT,NA,TRBJ1-3,TRBV20-1,NA
CAISESDSYNYGYTF,TGTGCCATCAGTGAGTCGGACAGCTATAACTATGGCTACACCTTC,NA,TRBJ1-2,TRBV10-3,few
CSVGRVGARGYGYTF,TGCAGCGTTGGTCGGGTTGGGGCGCGGGGCTATGGCTACACCTTC,NA,TRBJ1-2,TRBV29-1,NA
CAFVDIGAGYGYTF,TGTGCCTTCGTCGATATAGGGGCGGGATATGGCTACACCTTC,NA,TRBJ1-2,TRBV7-9,many
CASSEQTIISPQHF,TGTGCCAGCAGTGAACAGACGATTATTTCGCCCCAGCATTTT,NA,TRBJ1-5,TRBV2,NA
CATSDASSYEQYF,TGTGCCACCAGTGATGCTAGCAGCTACGAGCAGTACTTC,NA,TRBJ2-7,TRBV24-1,NA
CSVDARGYGYTF,TGCAGCGTTGATGCCAGGGGCTATGGCTACACCTTC,NA,TRBJ1-2,TRBV29-1,many
CASSPGGAFF,TGTGCCAGCAGTCCGGGGGGGGCTTTCTTT,NA,TRBJ1-1,TRBV7-6,few
CASRGTGVTGELFF,TGTGCCAGCAGGGGGACAGGGGTGACCGGGGAGCTGTTTTTT,TRBD1,TRBJ2-2,TRBV2,NA
CSLAAGQDTEAFF,TGCAGCTTGGCCGCGGGGCAGGACACTGAAGCTTTCTTT,NA,TRBJ1-1,TRBV29-1,NA
CASSFDYTYEQYF,TGTGCCAGCAGCTTCGACTACACCTACGAGCAGTACTTC,NA,TRBJ2-7,TRBV7-3,few
CSARAPSFGYTF,TGCAGTGCTAGAGCTCCTAGTTTTGGCTACACCTTC,NA,TRBJ1-2,TRBV20-1,few
CASTGSNGELFF,TGTGCCAGCACCGGGAGCAACGGGGAGCTGTTTTTT,NA,TRBJ2-2,TRBV9,NA
CASSHRDRGTQYF,TGTGCCAGCAGCCATCGGGACCGCGGGACCCAGTACTTC,NA,TRBJ2-5,TRBV7-9,NA
CASSQVTEPRRLFF,TGTGCCAGCAGCCAAGTGACCGAGCCTAGAAGACTGTTTTTT,NA,TRBJ1-4,TRBV16,few
CASSEGIDEQFF,TGTGCCAGCAGCGAGGGGATAGATGAGCAGTTCTTC,NA,TRBJ2-1,TRBV7-8,NA
CASSLEGGLGSPLHF,TGTGCCAGCAGCTTAGAGGGCGGCTTGGGTTCACCCCTCCACTTT,NA,TRBJ1-6,TRBV7-8,few